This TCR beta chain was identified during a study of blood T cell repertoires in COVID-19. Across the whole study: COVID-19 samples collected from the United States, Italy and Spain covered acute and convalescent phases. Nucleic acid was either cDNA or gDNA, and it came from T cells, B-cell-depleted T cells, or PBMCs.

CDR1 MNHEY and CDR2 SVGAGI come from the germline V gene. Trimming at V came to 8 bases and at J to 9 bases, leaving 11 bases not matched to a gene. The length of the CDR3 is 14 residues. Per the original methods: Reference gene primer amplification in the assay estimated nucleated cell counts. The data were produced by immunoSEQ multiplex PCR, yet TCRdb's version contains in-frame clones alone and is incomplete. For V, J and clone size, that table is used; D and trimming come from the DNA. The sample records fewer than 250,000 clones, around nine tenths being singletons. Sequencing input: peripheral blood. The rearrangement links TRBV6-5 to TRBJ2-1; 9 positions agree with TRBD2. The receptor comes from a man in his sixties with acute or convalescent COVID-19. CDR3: CASASAGGPGEQFF. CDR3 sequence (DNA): TGTGCCAGCGCCTCTGCGGGGGGGCCGGGTGAGCAGTTCTTC.